These 9 T cell receptor beta chains came from one sample sequenced in a study of CD8+ T cells in alopecia areata (dated by TCRdb to the late 2010s). Receptor libraries were prepared by the immunoSEQ multiplex PCR assay. To provide template for TCR sequencing, every sample had RNA extracted and reverse transcribed into cDNA. Drawn from immuneACCESS, this table holds only the in-frame rearrangements with V and J called that TCRdb kept. Clones are partly lost; checked studies trace under half to an unresolved V gene and leave the rest unexplained. The sample table records roughly 150,000 clones; 50% to 65% of these occur just once. Of the sample, about 4.4% is held by the ten largest clones. Source material: CD4+ T cells sorted from blood. These receptors all stem from a human donor in good health.

Concerning this clone: One end of the junction varies from germline; a read error may be responsible. This chain joins TRBV7-8 and TRBJ1-5; 7 nucleotides line up with TRBD1. Germline CDR1 SGHVS, CDR2 FQNEAQ. The CDR3 contains 14 residues. Written as DNA, the CDR3 is TGTGCCAGCAGCTTGGGACAGAGCATTCAGCCCCAGCATTTT. Protein product: CASSLGQSIQPQHF.

This clone appeared a few times. CDR3 protein: CASSIGTETEAFF. CDR3 DNA: TGTGCCAGTAGTATCGGGACAGAAACTGAAGCTTTCTTT. The chain carries TRBV19 and TRBJ1-1; 7 bases are a match to TRBD1. Germline V CDR1 and CDR2: LNHDA, SQIVND (reference sequence). This CDR3 has 13 residues. The V gene end was trimmed by 3 bases and the J gene end by 5 bases; junction bases not matched to a gene: 3.

This chain links TRBV5-6 with TRBJ1-1; tentative D call: TRBD1 (6 bases). Germline CDR1 is SGHDT and CDR2 is YYEEEE. The V and J ends lost 0 bases and 7 bases respectively, with 16 bases between them. CDR3 length: 15 amino acids. The CDR3 bases are TGTGCCAGCAGCTTGGCCCCGGGGGCGCGGAATGAAGCTTTCTTT. This codes for CASSLAPGARNEAFF.

This chain links TRBV29-1 with TRBJ2-5; TRBD1 matches 7 bases. The CDR3 has 13 residues. CDR1 is SQVTM and CDR2 is ANQGSEA in the germline V gene. J lost 2 bases, V lost 6 bases, and 6 bases had no gene match. This chain's CDR3 is CSVGRTGQETQYF. The CDR3 bases are TGCAGCGTGGGGCGGACAGGACAAGAGACCCAGTACTTC.

V usage is TRBV18 and J usage is TRBJ2-1; perhaps TRBD2 as D (6 bases). The CDR3 has 14 amino acids. Germline CDR1 reads KGHSH; CDR2 reads LQKENI. The ends were cut back, 0 bases at V and 4 bases at J, with 7 bases in the middle. The CDR3 region has the DNA TGTGCCAGCTCACCACCTAGCGGTTACAATGAGCAGTTCTTC. This translates into CASSPPSGYNEQFF.

This clone appeared a few times. J is TRBJ2-7 and V is TRBV5-1; TRBD1 might be the D (5 bases). Trimming left V 2 bases short and J 2 bases short, with 11 bases between. The length of the CDR3 is 14 residues. Germline CDR1 reads SGHRS; CDR2 reads YFSETQ. The DNA for the CDR3 is TGCGCCAGCAGCTTCTCAACCAGGGCCTACGAGCAGTACTTC. Translation: CASSFSTRAYEQYF.

CDR3 residues: CAISEGIAGGTETQYF. CDR3 coding DNA: TGTGCCATCAGTGAGGGGATAGCGGGAGGGACGGAGACCCAGTACTTC. The gene calls are TRBV10-3 and TRBJ2-5; TRBD2 matches 11 bases. Germline V gene lookup returns CDR1 ENHRY and CDR2 SYGVKD. The CDR3 consists of 16 residues. The V segment lost 2 bases and the J segment 5 bases; nucleotides outside the gene matches: 7.

This sequence joins TRBV7-9 and TRBJ2-1; D is uncertain. Germline CDR1 reads SEHNR; CDR2 reads FQNEAQ (reference sequence). V was clipped by 1 base and J by 7 bases, with 2 bases between them. The CDR3 has 11 residues. The CDR3 sequence: CASSLENEQFF. The CDR3 nucleotides read TGTGCCAGCAGCTTAGAGAATGAGCAGTTCTTC.

Worth noting for this clone: Different DNA sequences within this sample yield the same CDR3. The rearrangement links TRBV5-1 to TRBJ1-2; no definite D call. CDR1 SGHRS and CDR2 YFSETQ come from the germline V gene. The V end was cut by 0 bases, the J end by 2 bases, with 5 bases between. CDR3 size: 13 residues. In nucleotides, the CDR3 is TGCGCCAGCAGCTTGGGCAGAAACTATGGCTACACCTTC. Amino acid sequence: CASSLGRNYGYTF.